The 17 T cell receptor beta chains reported below all come from one sample, sequenced in a study of cytomegalovirus exposure and HLA in healthy donors. Primers for the PCR totalled 60 Vbeta and 13 Jbeta. Measured with immunoSEQ multiplex PCR; TCRdb has only the in-frame clones, and not every one. The sample has 90,000 to 150,000 clones; about 74% are singletons. Specimen: PBMCs. Receptors were obtained from a female donor in good health and CMV-seronegative.

The CDR3 nucleotides read TGCAGCGTAAACAGGGGTGGAGAGACCCAGTACTTC. Its translation: CSVNRGGETQYF. The gene calls are TRBV29-1 and TRBJ2-5; 7 positions match TRBD1. Looked up from germline, CDR1 is SQVTM and CDR2 is ANQGSEA. V was pared by 6 bases and J by 4 bases, with 5 bases of the junction left unmatched. There are 12 residues in the CDR3.

The CDR3 reads CASSFSRGGEKLFF. DNA for the CDR3: TGTGCCAGCAGTTTTTCGAGGGGAGGAGAAAAACTGTTTTTT. The chain joins TRBV27 to TRBJ1-4, with D maybe TRBD1 (5 bases). Germline-derived CDR1 and CDR2 are MNHEY and SMNVEV (reference sequence). Trimming removed 3 bases from V and 8 bases from J, with 13 bases in between. This CDR3 is 14 amino acids long.

The chain couples TRBV5-1 to TRBJ2-7; the D gene is possibly TRBD1 (6 bases). The CDR3 is 15 residues long. V gave up 4 bases and J gave up 1 base, with 15 bases separating them. The germline V gene has CDR1 SGHRS and CDR2 YFSETQ. The CDR3 DNA follows: TGCGCCAGCAGCCCGACACAGGGTTCATCCTACGAGCAGTACTTC. Translating gives CASSPTQGSSYEQYF. The full variable domain, in which reference TRBV5-1 and TRBJ2-7 provide the parts outside the CDR3, is KAGVTQTPRYLIKTRGQQVTLSCSPISGHRSVSWYQQTPGQGLQFLFEYFSETQRNKGNFPGRFSGRQFSNSRSEMNVSTLELGDSALYLCASSPTQGSSYEQYFGPGTRLTVT.

The chain links TRBV2 to TRBJ1-2, with 9 bases identical to TRBD1. The CDR3 covers 15 residues. Trimming removed 7 bases from V and 1 base from J; junction bases left unmatched: 7. Germline CDR1 SNHLY, CDR2 FYNNEI. The CDR3, as DNA: TGTGCCAGCAAATTGGACAGGGGACATAACTATGGCTACACCTTC. It yields the protein CASKLDRGHNYGYTF.

This chain joins TRBV6-5 and TRBJ1-4; D ambiguous. Trimming took 2 bases from V and 8 from J, leaving 18 bases between them. Germline V gene sequence: CDR1 MNHEY, CDR2 SVGAGI. This CDR3 spans 16 amino acids. CDR3 coding DNA: TGTGCCAGCAGTTACGGTTCCGGTTTCGGGATCGAAAAACTGTTTTTT. Amino acids: CASSYGSGFGIEKLFF.

A note on this clone: Its ends do not fully match the called genes, so a read error is possible. In the same sample, other DNA sequences code for this CDR3. The V gene is TRBV6-6, the J gene TRBJ1-1; D unresolved. The germline V gene encodes CDR1 MNHNY and CDR2 SVGAGI (reference sequence). CDR3 length: 14 amino acids. CDR3 amino acids: CASSYSPGSTEAFF. The CDR3, as DNA: TGTGCCAGCAGCTACTCACCGGGGAGCACTGAAGCTTTCTTT.

J is TRBJ2-1 and V is TRBV19; 10 nucleotides agree with TRBD1. The trim removed 4 bases at V and 7 bases at J, leaving 10 bases unmatched. The CDR3 is 16 residues long. Germline V gene data show CDR1 as LNHDA and CDR2 as SQIVND (reference sequence). Here the CDR3 reads CASSNPRDRGRNEQFF. The CDR3 nucleotides are TGTGCCAGTAGTAACCCCCGGGACAGGGGAAGAAATGAGCAGTTCTTC.

The rearrangement uses TRBV5-8 and TRBJ2-3; D is possibly TRBD2 (5 bases). This CDR3 has 13 amino acids. The V end lost 2 bases, the J end lost 4 bases, and 8 bases lay between the germline ends. Germline V gene lookup returns CDR1 SGHTS and CDR2 YDEGEE. The chain's CDR3 is CASSFAGADTQYF. CDR3 DNA sequence: TGTGCCAGCAGCTTTGCCGGGGCAGATACGCAGTATTTT.

The gene calls are TRBV7-9 and TRBJ2-7; D ambiguous. CDR1 SEHNR and CDR2 FQNEAQ come from the germline V gene (reference sequence). Trimming shortened V by 5 bases and J by 6 bases, and 14 bases separated the two germline ends. The CDR3 runs 13 residues. Here the CDR3 reads CASSHGSLLEQYF. The CDR3 DNA sequence: TGTGCCAGCAGCCATGGTAGCCTACTCGAGCAGTACTTC. The full variable domain, rest sourced from reference TRBV7-9 and TRBJ2-7, is DTGVSQNPRHKITKRGQNVTFRCDPISEHNRLYWYRQTLGQGPEFLTYFQNEAQLEKSRLLSDRFSAERPKGSFSTLEIQRTEQGDSAMYLCASSHGSLLEQYFGPGTRLTVT.

In nucleotides, the CDR3 is TGTGCCAGCAGTGAGACTATCACAGATACGCAGTATTTT. It yields the protein CASSETITDTQYF. This sequence joins TRBV6-4 and TRBJ2-3; D is possibly TRBD2 (5 bases). CDR3 length: 13 residues. V was shortened by 3 bases and J by 2 bases, with 6 bases between the two germline ends. Germline loops: CDR1 MRHNA, CDR2 SNTAGT.

This sequence joins TRBV11-2 and TRBJ1-1; D not resolved. V was clipped by 5 bases and J by 0 bases, with 13 bases between them. The germline gives CDR1 SGHAT, CDR2 FQNNGV. The CDR3 runs 15 residues. The CDR3 region has the DNA TGTGCCAGCAGCCCTGACACCCGCTTGAACACTGAAGCTTTCTTT. Protein: CASSPDTRLNTEAFF.

In its sample, this clone was seen a few times. The chain is built from TRBV29-1 and TRBJ1-1, with 9 positions matching TRBD1. Germline CDR1 reads SQVTM; CDR2 reads ANQGSEA. The V segment lost 6 bases and the J segment 6 bases; nucleotides outside the gene matches: 5. The CDR3 runs 12 residues. The CDR3 region has the DNA TGCAGCGTCGGACAGGGGAGCGCTGAAGCTTTCTTT. Translation: CSVGQGSAEAFF.

The gene calls are TRBV11-2 and TRBJ2-7; 14 bases line up with TRBD2. This CDR3 region has 17 residues. With V trimmed by 5 bases and J by 5 bases, 11 bases remained unmatched. Germline CDR1 reads SGHAT; CDR2 reads FQNNGV. CDR3 protein: CASSPGLAGGPRNEQYF. In nucleotides, the CDR3 is TGTGCCAGCAGCCCCGGACTAGCGGGGGGCCCTAGGAACGAGCAGTACTTC.

The chain combines TRBV30 with TRBJ2-5, with D perhaps matching TRBD1 (6 bases). V lost 7 bases to trimming and J lost 7 bases, with 13 bases between them. Germline CDR1 and CDR2: GTSNPN and SVGIG (reference sequence). The CDR3 spans 11 residues. The CDR3 DNA is TGTGCCTTAACTGGGGGCGGGACCCAGTACTTC. Residues: CALTGGGTQYF.

The rearrangement joins TRBV5-4 to TRBJ1-6, with 7 bases aligning to TRBD1. Germline values: CDR1 SGHNT, CDR2 YYREEE (reference sequence). Unmatched junction bases numbered 8, after V lost 4 bases and J lost 7 bases. This CDR3 contains 15 residues. The DNA for the CDR3 is TGTGCCAGCAGCCAAAACAGGGGATCGAATTCACCCCTCCACTTT. It encodes CASSQNRGSNSPLHF. Full variable domain (rest looked up from reference TRBV5-4 and TRBJ1-6): ETGVTQSPTHLIKTRGQQVTLRCSSQSGHNTVSWYQQALGQGPQFIFQYYREEENGRGNFPPRFSGLQFPNYSSELNVNALELDDSALYLCASSQNRGSNSPLHFGNGTRLTVT.

This clone has more than one count but fewer than ten. The rearrangement joins TRBV5-6 to TRBJ1-1; D might be TRBD1 (5 bases). CDR1 is SGHDT, CDR2 YYEEEE, per germline. CDR3 length: 12 amino acids. Deletions cut 3 bases from V and 7 bases from J, with 10 bases between. CDR3 sequence reads: CASSYKTDEAFF. CDR3 nucleotide sequence: TGTGCCAGCAGCTACAAGACAGATGAAGCTTTCTTT.

A single count supports this clone. The chain combines TRBV7-6 with TRBJ2-1; D is undetermined. The CDR3 consists of 16 residues. Trimming stripped 5 bases from V and 5 bases from J, with 19 bases between. The V gene's germline CDR1 is SGHVS and CDR2 FNYEAQ. The DNA of the CDR3 is TGTGCCAGCAGCCCGACCCTCCTAGGTCGGAACAATGAGCAGTTCTTC. Translated: CASSPTLLGRNNEQFF.